This T cell receptor beta chain was retrieved from a study of identical twins. Study-wide results and caveats: Excess twin sharing in beta out-of-frame sequences was weaker.

The CDR3 length is 15 residues. Losses at the gene ends were 6 bases for V and 4 bases for J; bases not matched to a gene: 12. Per the germline V gene, CDR1 is MDHEN and CDR2 is SYDVKM. Among all donors, each was a healthy Caucasian. This clonotype was counted ten times or more. Its target is unknown. TCRdb passed the 5' RACE reads through MiXCR, listing each CDR3 protein once. The sample has around 490,000 distinct CDR3 sequences; approximately 20% are singletons. Another study also made use of these data, one on yellow fever vaccine responses in identical twins.

The sequencing sample was made of CD4+ T cells sorted from blood. The rearrangement joins TRBV28 to TRBJ2-7; 7 bases fit TRBD2. The sequence came from a woman between 18 and 29 years old in good health. Written as DNA, the CDR3 is TGTGCCAGCAGACTAAGCGGGAATTTGGCTTACGAGCAGTACTTC. It yields the protein CASRLSGNLAYEQYF.